Listed below are T cell receptor beta chains from one sample, sequenced in a study of CD8 T cells in ankylosing spondylitis. A single record per CDR3 protein comes from TCRdb applying MiXCR to the 5' RACE reads. The table includes hundreds of thousands of distinct CDR3 sequences, more than 25% detected once. Sequenced: blood, either unsorted or a sorted T cell fraction (not recorded which). Receptors originate from a male donor with ankylosing spondylitis. The conserved cysteine and the conserved F or W are not part of the CDR3 here. A D gene is named only where the DNA matches it firmly.

>TRBV11-2|NA|TRBJ2-1
ASSLQGPTGTYGSQF
>TRBV29-1|TRBD1|TRBJ2-7
SVRTGDEQY
>TRBV5-1|NA|TRBJ1-1
ASSLGTGGDTEAF
>TRBV29-1|TRBD2|TRBJ2-3
SAGVAGDTQY
>TRBV28|TRBD1|TRBJ2-5
ASSSTGRGQQTQY
>TRBV5-1|TRBD2|TRBJ2-3
ASRTSARGGDTQY
>TRBV20-1|TRBD2|TRBJ2-3
SALLAGFTDTQY
>TRBV12-3/TRBV12-4|NA|TRBJ1-2
ASSLTGKSMSGYT
>TRBV10-1|NA|TRBJ2-3
ASSERQNTDTQY
>TRBV20-1|TRBD1|TRBJ2-1
SGGQSNEQF
>TRBV28|NA|TRBJ1-3
ASSSGTNSGNTIY
>TRBV18|NA|TRBJ2-5
ASSPRDGQETQY
>TRBV12-3/TRBV12-4|NA|TRBJ2-5
ASSLRYQETQY
>TRBV5-6|NA|TRBJ1-1
ASSLSRGAQTEAF
>TRBV27|NA|TRBJ1-1
ASSRAGADTEAF
>TRBV6-1|NA|TRBJ1-6
ASRERGDSPLH
>TRBV12-3/TRBV12-4|NA|TRBJ2-7
ASSRQTSYEQY
>TRBV15|NA|TRBJ2-1
ATSRASYNEQF
>TRBV11-2|NA|TRBJ1-2
ASATLGGALYGYT
>TRBV7-9|NA|TRBJ1-5
ASSIGQQYSNQPQH
>TRBV6-5|NA|TRBJ1-5
ASSYERPGDNQPQH
>TRBV12-3/TRBV12-4|TRBD1|TRBJ2-5
ASTYRGVQETQY
>TRBV7-8|TRBD1|TRBJ1-6
ASSRPQGGSPLH
>TRBV11-2|NA|TRBJ2-3
ASSLVQNTDTQY
>TRBV7-9|TRBD2|TRBJ2-7
ASSSYGGRSEQY
>TRBV29-1|TRBD1|TRBJ1-1
SVLQGMNTEAF
>TRBV7-9|NA|TRBJ1-1
ASSLFVNTEAF
>TRBV24-1|TRBD2|TRBJ2-1
ATSDPGRGGEQF
>TRBV12-3/TRBV12-4|NA|TRBJ1-5
ASSLEAGFEAQH
>TRBV11-2|NA|TRBJ2-3
ASSLWAQDTQY
>TRBV10-2|TRBD2|TRBJ2-2
ASSGITSGDGELF
>TRBV6-1|NA|TRBJ1-2
ASSEVPGQIYGYT